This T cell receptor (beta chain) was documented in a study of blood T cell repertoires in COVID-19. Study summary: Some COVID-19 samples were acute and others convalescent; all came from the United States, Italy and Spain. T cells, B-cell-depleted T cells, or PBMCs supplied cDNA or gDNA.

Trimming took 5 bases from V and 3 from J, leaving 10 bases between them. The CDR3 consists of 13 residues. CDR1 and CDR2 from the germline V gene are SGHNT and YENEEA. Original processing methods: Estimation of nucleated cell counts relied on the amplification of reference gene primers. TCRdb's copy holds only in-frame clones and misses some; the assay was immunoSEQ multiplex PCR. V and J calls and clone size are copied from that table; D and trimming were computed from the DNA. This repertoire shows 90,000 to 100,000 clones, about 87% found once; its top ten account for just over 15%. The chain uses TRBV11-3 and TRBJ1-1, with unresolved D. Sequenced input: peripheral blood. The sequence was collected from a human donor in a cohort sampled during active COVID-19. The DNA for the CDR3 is TGTGCCAGCAGCAACCCGGGAGACACTGAAGCTTTCTTT. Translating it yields CASSNPGDTEAFF. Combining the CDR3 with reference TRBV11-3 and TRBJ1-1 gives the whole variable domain EAGVVQSPRYKIIEKKQPVAFWCNPISGHNTLYWYLQNLGQGPELLIRYENEEAVDDSQLPKDRFSAERLKGVDSTLKIQPAELGDSAVYLCASSNPGDTEAFFGQGTRLTVV.